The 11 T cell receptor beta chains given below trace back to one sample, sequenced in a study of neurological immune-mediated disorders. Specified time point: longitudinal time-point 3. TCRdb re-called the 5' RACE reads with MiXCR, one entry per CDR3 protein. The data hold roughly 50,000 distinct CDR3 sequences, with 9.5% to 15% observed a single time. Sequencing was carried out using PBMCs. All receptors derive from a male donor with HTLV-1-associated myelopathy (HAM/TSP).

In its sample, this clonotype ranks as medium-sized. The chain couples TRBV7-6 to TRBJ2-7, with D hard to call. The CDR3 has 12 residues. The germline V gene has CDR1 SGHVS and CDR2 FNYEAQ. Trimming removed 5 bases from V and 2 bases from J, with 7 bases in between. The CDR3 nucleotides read TGTGCCAGCAGCCCGACGGCCTACGAGCAGTACTTC. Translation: CASSPTAYEQYF.

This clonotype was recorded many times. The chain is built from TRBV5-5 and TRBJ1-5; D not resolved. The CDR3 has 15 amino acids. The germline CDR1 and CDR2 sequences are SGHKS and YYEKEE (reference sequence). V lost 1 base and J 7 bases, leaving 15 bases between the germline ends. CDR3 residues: CASSLTRSQAQPQHF. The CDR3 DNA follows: TGTGCCAGCAGCTTGACGAGGTCACAAGCGCAGCCCCAGCATTTT.

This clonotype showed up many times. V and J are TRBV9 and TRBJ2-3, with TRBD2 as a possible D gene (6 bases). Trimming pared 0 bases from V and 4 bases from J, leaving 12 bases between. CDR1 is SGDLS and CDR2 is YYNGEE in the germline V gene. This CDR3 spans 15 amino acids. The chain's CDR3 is CASSVELAYPDTQYF. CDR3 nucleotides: TGTGCCAGCAGCGTAGAACTAGCTTACCCAGATACGCAGTATTTT.

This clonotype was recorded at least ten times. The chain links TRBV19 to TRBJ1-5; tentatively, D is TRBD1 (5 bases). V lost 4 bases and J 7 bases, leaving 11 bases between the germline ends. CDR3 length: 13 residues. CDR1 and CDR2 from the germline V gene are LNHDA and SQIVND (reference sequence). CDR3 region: CASSTGTRQPQHF. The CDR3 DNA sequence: TGTGCCAGTAGTACTGGGACCCGACAGCCCCAGCATTTT.

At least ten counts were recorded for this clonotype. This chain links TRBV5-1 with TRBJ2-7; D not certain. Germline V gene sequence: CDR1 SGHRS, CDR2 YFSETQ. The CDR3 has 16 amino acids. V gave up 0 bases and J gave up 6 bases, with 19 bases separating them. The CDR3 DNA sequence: TGCGCCAGCAGCTTGGATTCTGGATTACTAAGCCCCGAGCAGTACTTC. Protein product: CASSLDSGLLSPEQYF. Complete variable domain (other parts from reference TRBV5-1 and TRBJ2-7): KAGVTQTPRYLIKTRGQQVTLSCSPISGHRSVSWYQQTPGQGLQFLFEYFSETQRNKGNFPGRFSGRQFSNSRSEMNVSTLELGDSALYLCASSLDSGLLSPEQYFGPGTRLTVT.

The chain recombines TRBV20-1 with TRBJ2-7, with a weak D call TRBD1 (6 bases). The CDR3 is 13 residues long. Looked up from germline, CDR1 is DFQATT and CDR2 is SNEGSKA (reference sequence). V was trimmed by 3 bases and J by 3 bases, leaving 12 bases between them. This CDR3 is CSASNRDFYEQYF. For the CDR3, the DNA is TGCAGTGCTAGTAACAGGGATTTCTACGAGCAGTACTTC.

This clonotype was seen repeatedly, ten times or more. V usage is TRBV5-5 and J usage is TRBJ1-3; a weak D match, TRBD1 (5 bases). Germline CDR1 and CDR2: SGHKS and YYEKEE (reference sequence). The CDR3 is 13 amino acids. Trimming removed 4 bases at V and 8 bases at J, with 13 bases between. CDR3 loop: CASSPGSRDTIYF. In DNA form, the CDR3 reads TGTGCCAGCAGCCCGGGATCCAGGGACACCATATATTTT. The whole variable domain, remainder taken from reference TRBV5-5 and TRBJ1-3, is DAGVTQSPTHLIKTRGQQVTLRCSPISGHKSVSWYQQVLGQGPQFIFQYYEKEERGRGNFPDRFSARQFPNYSSELNVNALLLGDSALYLCASSPGSRDTIYFGEGSWLTVV.

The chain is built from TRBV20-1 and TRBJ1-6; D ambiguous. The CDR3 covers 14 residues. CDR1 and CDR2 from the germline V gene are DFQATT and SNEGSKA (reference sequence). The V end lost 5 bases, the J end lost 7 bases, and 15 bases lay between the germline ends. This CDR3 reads CSALRGNGNSPLHF. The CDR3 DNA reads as TGCAGTGCTCTCCGAGGGAACGGGAATTCACCCCTCCACTTT.

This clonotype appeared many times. The DNA of the CDR3 is TGTGCCTGGACGCAGGGTAACTATGGCTACACCTTC. Its protein product is CAWTQGNYGYTF. V is TRBV30 and J is TRBJ1-2; D might be TRBD1 (5 bases). V was cut by 4 bases and J by 1 base, with 7 bases left in between. CDR3 length: 12 amino acids. Germline assignment: CDR1 GTSNPN and CDR2 SVGIG (reference sequence).

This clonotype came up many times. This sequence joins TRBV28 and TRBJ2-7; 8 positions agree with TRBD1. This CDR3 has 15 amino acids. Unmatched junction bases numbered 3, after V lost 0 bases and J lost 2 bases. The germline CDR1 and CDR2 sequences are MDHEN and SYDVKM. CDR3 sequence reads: CASSLWGDRPYEQYF. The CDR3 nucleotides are TGTGCCAGCAGTTTATGGGGGGACAGGCCCTACGAGCAGTACTTC.

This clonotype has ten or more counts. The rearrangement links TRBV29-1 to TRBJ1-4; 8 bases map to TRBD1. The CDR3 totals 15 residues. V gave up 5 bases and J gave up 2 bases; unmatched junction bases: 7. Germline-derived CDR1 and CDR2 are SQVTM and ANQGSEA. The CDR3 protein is CSVNAGGMTNEKLFF. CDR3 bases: TGCAGCGTTAATGCAGGGGGCATGACTAATGAAAAACTGTTTTTT. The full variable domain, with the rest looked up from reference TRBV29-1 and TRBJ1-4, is SAVISQKPSRDICQRGTSLTIQCQVDSQVTMMFWYRQQPGQSLTLIATANQGSEATYESGFVIDKFPISRPNLTFSTLTVSNMSPEDSSIYLCSVNAGGMTNEKLFFGSGTQLSVL.